The following is a TCR beta chain sequence with its context. The antigen is unknown. This specimen belongs to a study of spatial heterogeneity in lung cancer. Looking at the study overall: Alpha-chain sequences were detected in numbers that were consistently lower than beta-chain sequences. There were, on average, more than 9.5 raw-read appearances for each unique TCR and UMI combination.

In TCRdb, the 5' RACE reads were re-called with MiXCR into one record per CDR3 protein. The data hold about 52,000 distinct CDR3 sequences, with around 6.7% observed a single time. Study-wide findings and caveats: Expanded tumor TCRs that were ubiquitous appeared in blood more at resection than follow-up.

Time point given: blood at routine non-recurrence follow-up after resection. Researchers sequenced whole RNA taken from tumor, nontumor lung or frozen PBMC without sorting. The clonotype was recovered from a female donor with early-stage non-small cell lung cancer. This specimen was PBMCs, taken at follow-up.

CDR3 loop: CASRRDESYEQYF. The CDR3 DNA reads as TGTGCCAGCCGCCGGGACGAGTCCTACGAGCAGTACTTC. This chain uses TRBV27 with TRBJ2-7; D is tentatively TRBD1 or TRBD2 (5 bases each). Germline-derived CDR1 and CDR2 are MNHEY and SMNVEV (reference sequence). This CDR3 has 13 amino acids. Trimming shortened V by 8 bases and J by 1 base, and 12 bases separated the two germline ends.